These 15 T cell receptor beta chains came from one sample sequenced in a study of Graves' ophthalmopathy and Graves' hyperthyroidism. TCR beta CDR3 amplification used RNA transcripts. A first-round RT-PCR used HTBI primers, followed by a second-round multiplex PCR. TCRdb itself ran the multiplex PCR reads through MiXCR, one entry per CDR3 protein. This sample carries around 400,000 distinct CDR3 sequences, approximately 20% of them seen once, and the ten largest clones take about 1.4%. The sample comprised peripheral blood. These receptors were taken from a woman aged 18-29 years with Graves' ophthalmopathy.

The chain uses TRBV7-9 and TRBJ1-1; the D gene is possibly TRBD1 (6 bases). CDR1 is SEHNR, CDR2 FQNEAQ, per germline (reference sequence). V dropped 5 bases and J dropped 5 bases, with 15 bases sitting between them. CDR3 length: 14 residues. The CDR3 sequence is CASSHRAARTEAFF. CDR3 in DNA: TGTGCCAGCAGCCACAGGGCGGCGAGAACTGAAGCTTTCTTT.

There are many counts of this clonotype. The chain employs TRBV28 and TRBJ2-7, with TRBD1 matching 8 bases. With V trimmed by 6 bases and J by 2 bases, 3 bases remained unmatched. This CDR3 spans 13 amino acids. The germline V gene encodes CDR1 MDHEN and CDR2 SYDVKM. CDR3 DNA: TGTGCCAGCAGCACCAGGGGGCCCTACGAGCAGTACTTC. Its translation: CASSTRGPYEQYF.

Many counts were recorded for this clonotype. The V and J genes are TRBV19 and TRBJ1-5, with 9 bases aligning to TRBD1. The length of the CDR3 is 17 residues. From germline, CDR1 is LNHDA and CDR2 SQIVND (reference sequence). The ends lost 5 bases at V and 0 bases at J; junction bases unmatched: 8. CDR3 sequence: CASSEGQGHYSNQPQHF. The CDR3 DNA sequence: TGTGCCAGTAGTGAGGGACAGGGCCACTATAGCAATCAGCCCCAGCATTTT.

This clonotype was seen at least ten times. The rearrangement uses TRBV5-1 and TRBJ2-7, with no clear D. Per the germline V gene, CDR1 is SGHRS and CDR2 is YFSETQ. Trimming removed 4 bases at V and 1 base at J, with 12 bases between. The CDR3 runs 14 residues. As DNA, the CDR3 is TGCGCCAGCAGCCCCGGTTGGATTTCCTACGAGCAGTACTTC. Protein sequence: CASSPGWISYEQYF.

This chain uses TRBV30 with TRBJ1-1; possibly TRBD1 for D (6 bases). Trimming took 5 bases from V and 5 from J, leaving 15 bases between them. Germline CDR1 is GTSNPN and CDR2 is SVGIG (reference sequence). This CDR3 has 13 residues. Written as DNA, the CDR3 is TGTGCCTGGGCTGTATTTCAGGGGACTGAAGCTTTCTTT. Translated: CAWAVFQGTEAFF.

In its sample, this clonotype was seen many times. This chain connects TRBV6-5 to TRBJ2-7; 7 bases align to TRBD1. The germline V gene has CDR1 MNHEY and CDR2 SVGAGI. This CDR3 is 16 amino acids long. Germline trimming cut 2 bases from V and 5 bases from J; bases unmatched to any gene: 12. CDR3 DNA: TGTGCCAGCAGTTACCCACAGGGGAGTAGTGACCACGAGCAGTACTTC. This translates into CASSYPQGSSDHEQYF.

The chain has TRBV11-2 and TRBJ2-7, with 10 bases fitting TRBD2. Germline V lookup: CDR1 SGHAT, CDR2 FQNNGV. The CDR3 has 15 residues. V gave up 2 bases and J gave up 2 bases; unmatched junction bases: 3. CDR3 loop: CASSLLLAGPYEQYF. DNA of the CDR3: TGTGCCAGCAGCTTACTACTAGCGGGACCCTACGAGCAGTACTTC.

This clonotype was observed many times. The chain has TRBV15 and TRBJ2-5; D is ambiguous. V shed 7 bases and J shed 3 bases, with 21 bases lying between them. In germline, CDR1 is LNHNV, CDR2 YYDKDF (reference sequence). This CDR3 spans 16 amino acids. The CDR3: CATIPASGVQEETQYF. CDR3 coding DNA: TGTGCCACCATCCCAGCTTCAGGCGTCCAGGAAGAGACCCAGTACTTC.

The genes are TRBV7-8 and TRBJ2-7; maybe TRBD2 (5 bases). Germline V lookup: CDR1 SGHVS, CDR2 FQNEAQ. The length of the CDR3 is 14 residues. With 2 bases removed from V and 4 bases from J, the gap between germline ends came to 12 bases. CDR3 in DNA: TGTGCCAGCAGCTTACAACTAGTTGAATACGAGCAGTACTTC. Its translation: CASSLQLVEYEQYF.

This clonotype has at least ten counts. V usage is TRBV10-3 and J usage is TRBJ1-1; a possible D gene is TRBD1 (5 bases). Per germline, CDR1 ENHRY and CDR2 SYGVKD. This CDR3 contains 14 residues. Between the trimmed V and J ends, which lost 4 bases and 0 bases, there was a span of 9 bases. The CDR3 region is CAISGAGLNTEAFF. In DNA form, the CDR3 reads TGTGCCATCAGTGGTGCAGGGCTGAACACTGAAGCTTTCTTT.

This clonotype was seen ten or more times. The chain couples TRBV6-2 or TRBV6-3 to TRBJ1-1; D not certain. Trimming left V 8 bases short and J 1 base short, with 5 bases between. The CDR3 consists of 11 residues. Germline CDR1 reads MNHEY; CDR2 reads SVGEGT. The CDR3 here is CASERNTEAFF. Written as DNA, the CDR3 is TGTGCCAGCGAACGGAACACTGAAGCTTTCTTT.

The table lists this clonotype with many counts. The CDR3 nucleotides are TGTGCCAGCAGTTTGAACCAGAACACTGAAGCTTTCTTT. It encodes CASSLNQNTEAFF. The chain recombines TRBV12-3 or TRBV12-4 with TRBJ1-1; D is uncertain. The ends were cut back, 3 bases at V and 1 base at J, with 6 bases in the middle. The CDR3 extends over 13 amino acids.

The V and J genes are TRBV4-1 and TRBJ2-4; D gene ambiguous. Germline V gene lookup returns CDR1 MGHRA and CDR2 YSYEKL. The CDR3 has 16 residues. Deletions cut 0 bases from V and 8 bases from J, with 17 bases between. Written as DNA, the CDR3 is TGCGCCAGCAGCCAAGACGGACCGTTAACTCTTGACATTCAGTACTTC. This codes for CASSQDGPLTLDIQYF.

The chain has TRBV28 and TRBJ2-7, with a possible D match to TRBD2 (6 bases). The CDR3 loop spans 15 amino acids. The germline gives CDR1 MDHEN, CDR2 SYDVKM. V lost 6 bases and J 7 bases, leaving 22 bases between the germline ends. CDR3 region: CASRTSRDRDWEQYF. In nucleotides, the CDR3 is TGTGCCAGCAGGACGTCCCGGGACCGGGACTGGGAGCAGTACTTC.

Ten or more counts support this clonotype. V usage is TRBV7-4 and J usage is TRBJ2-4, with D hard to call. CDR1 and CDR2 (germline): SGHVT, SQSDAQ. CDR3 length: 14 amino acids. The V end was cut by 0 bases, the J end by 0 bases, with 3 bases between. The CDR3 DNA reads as TGTGCCAGCAGCTTAGCTGTAGCCAAAAACATTCAGTACTTC. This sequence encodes CASSLAVAKNIQYF.